One sample yielded the 16 T cell receptor beta chains listed below, sequenced in a study of vaccination effects on CD4 cells after COVID-19. Profiled with immunoSEQ multiplex PCR; TCRdb holds only in-frame clones, not every one. There are tens of thousands of clones in the sample; 65% to 85% occur only once, and around 3% lies in the top ten. Before any sequencing was done, the ViraFEST assay used viral peptide pools to expand antigen-specific CD4+ T cells. Cultured cells yielded isolated CD4+ T cells after about ten days. Nucleocapsid antibodies were negative in the vaccine recipients, who had never had SARS-CoV-2 infection. Their antigen targets remain unknown. This material consisted of CD4+ T cells from PBMCs cultured with HCoV-NL63 spike peptides, taken before COVID-19 vaccination. Receptors were obtained from a human donor who received a COVID-19 vaccine.

This chain joins TRBV3-1 (or the pseudogene TRBV3-2) and TRBJ2-1; D may be TRBD1 (5 bases). V was pared by 7 bases and J by 10 bases, with 26 bases between. The CDR3 has 16 amino acids. The germline V gene has CDR1 LGHDT and CDR2 YNNKEL (reference sequence). The CDR3 protein is CASTSVRGATPGEQFF. CDR3 bases: TGTGCCAGCACCTCCGTTAGGGGCGCCACCCCCGGGGAGCAGTTCTTC.

The chain employs TRBV11-3 and TRBJ2-1, with a weak D call TRBD2 (6 bases). V lost 2 bases to trimming and J lost 8 bases, with 16 bases between them. CDR1 and CDR2 from the germline V gene are SGHNT and YENEEA. This CDR3 comprises 15 residues. The CDR3 DNA sequence: TGTGCCAGCAGCTTACGCGGGACCCGTGGGGATGAGCAGTTCTTC. This gives the protein CASSLRGTRGDEQFF.

This clone was seen more than once but under ten times. This chain connects TRBV28 to TRBJ2-5; D may be TRBD1 or TRBD2 (5 bases each). This CDR3 has 14 residues. The V end was cut by 4 bases, the J end by 2 bases, with 11 bases between. Germline lookup yields CDR1 MDHEN and CDR2 SYDVKM. The CDR3 bases are TGTGCCAGCAGTTCTAGAGGGGAACAAGAGACCCAGTACTTC. It translates to CASSSRGEQETQYF.

This clone has a handful of counts. The CDR3 nucleotides are TGTGCCAGCAGTGTCGAGGTCACAGATACGCAGTATTTT. This sequence encodes CASSVEVTDTQYF. This chain connects TRBV6-4 to TRBJ2-3; D is uncertain. The CDR3 is 13 amino acids. CDR1 is MRHNA, CDR2 SNTAGT, per germline. The ends were cut back, 4 bases at V and 2 bases at J, with 7 bases in the middle.

The chain joins TRBV25-1 to TRBJ2-1, with 8 positions matching TRBD2. V lost 5 bases and J lost 3; bases outside the gene matches: 3. This CDR3 contains 14 residues. Germline V lookup: CDR1 MGHDK, CDR2 SYGVNS. Written as DNA, the CDR3 is TGTGCCAGCAGTCGAGCGGGGGACTACAATGAGCAGTTCTTC. Its translation is CASSRAGDYNEQFF.

The chain couples TRBV24-1 to TRBJ1-2; D not resolved. CDR1 is KGHDR, CDR2 SFDVKD, per germline. Trimming removed 6 bases at V and 6 bases at J, with 13 bases between. The length of the CDR3 is 13 residues. DNA for the CDR3: TGTGCCACCAGTCCGTCAACTCTCGATGGCTACACCTTC. It encodes CATSPSTLDGYTF.

This clone appeared a single time. This chain uses TRBV7-2 with TRBJ2-3; D ambiguous. The CDR3 length is 15 residues. The V gene lost 3 bases and the J gene lost 0 bases, with 10 bases spanning the gap. Germline V CDR1 and CDR2: SGHTA, FQGNSA. The CDR3 protein is CASSLTRTSTDTQYF. In DNA form, the CDR3 reads TGTGCCAGCAGCTTGACGAGAACTAGCACAGATACGCAGTATTTT. Drawing the rest from reference TRBV7-2 and TRBJ2-3, the complete variable domain is GAGVSQSPSNKVTEKGKDVELRCDPISGHTALYWYRQSLGQGLEFLIYFQGNSAPDKSGLPSDRFSAERTGGSVSTLTIQRTQQEDSAVYLCASSLTRTSTDTQYFGPGTRLTVL.

The chain employs TRBV3-1 (or the pseudogene TRBV3-2) and TRBJ1-3; D gene ambiguous. The CDR3 sequence is 11 residues long. Germline-derived CDR1 and CDR2 are LGHDT and YNNKEL (reference sequence). V was clipped by 1 base and J by 7 bases, with 2 bases between them. The CDR3 is CASSQVNTIYF. DNA of the CDR3: TGTGCCAGCAGCCAAGTTAACACCATATATTTT.

The gene calls are TRBV7-9 and TRBJ2-7; perhaps TRBD2 as D (5 bases). The CDR3 is 12 residues long. CDR1 is SEHNR and CDR2 is FQNEAQ in the germline V gene (reference sequence). Trimming cost V 3 bases and J 6 bases, with 9 bases left between them. DNA for the CDR3: TGTGCCAGCAGCTTGGGTGAGGGCGAGCAGTACGTC. Protein product: CASSLGEGEQYV.

V and J are TRBV2 and TRBJ2-1; 12 positions match TRBD2. J lost 5 bases, V lost 8 bases, and 1 base had no gene match. The CDR3 contains 13 residues. Germline loops: CDR1 SNHLY, CDR2 FYNNEI. The CDR3 is CASGTSGHNEQFF. CDR3 nucleotide sequence: TGTGCCAGCGGGACTAGCGGGCACAATGAGCAGTTCTTC.

The genes are TRBV14 and TRBJ1-1, with D maybe TRBD1 (5 bases). Germline-derived CDR1 and CDR2 are SGHDN and FVKESK. This CDR3 is built from 15 residues. V lost 3 bases and J lost 6, with 17 bases in between. The CDR3 sequence is CASSQRVPGTAEAFF. The DNA for the CDR3 is TGTGCCAGCAGCCAGCGGGTCCCGGGGACTGCTGAAGCTTTCTTT.

The gene calls are TRBV10-1 and TRBJ2-7; TRBD2 is a possible D gene (6 bases). CDR1 is WNHNN, CDR2 SYGVQD, per germline (reference sequence). The CDR3 sequence is 12 residues long. Trimming stripped 6 bases from V and 5 bases from J, with 11 bases between. The CDR3 DNA sequence: TGCGCCAGCAGAGGTCCGGGGGACGAGCAGTACGTC. This translates into CASRGPGDEQYV.

There are a few counts of this clone. The chain carries TRBV30 and TRBJ1-1; D gene uncertain. The V end was cut by 0 bases, the J end by 3 bases, with 11 bases between. The CDR3 loop spans 14 amino acids. Germline V gene sequence: CDR1 GTSNPN, CDR2 SVGIG (reference sequence). Written as DNA, the CDR3 is TGTGCCTGGAGTGTTAGTTTAGGATACACTGAAGCTTTCTTT. Its protein is CAWSVSLGYTEAFF.

The rearrangement joins TRBV5-6 to TRBJ1-5; TRBD1 matches 8 bases. Germline V gives CDR1 SGHDT, CDR2 YYEEEE. This CDR3 has 16 amino acids. After removal of 4 bases from V and 6 bases from J, the junction contained 12 bases not matched to a gene. The CDR3: CASSAGGAGGGQPQHF. Here the CDR3 DNA reads TGTGCCAGCAGCGCCGGAGGGGCAGGGGGCGGTCAGCCCCAGCATTTT.

The chain has TRBV24-1 and TRBJ1-5; D gene unclear. The length of the CDR3 is 16 residues. Germline CDR1 reads KGHDR; CDR2 reads SFDVKD. V lost 4 bases and J 4 bases, leaving 16 bases between the germline ends. The CDR3 loop reads CATSEREPVSNQPQHF. The CDR3 region has the DNA TGTGCCACCAGTGAACGTGAACCGGTAAGTAATCAGCCCCAGCATTTT.

This chain uses TRBV19 with TRBJ2-1; TRBD2 agrees at 8 bases. Losses at the gene ends were 5 bases for V and 0 bases for J; bases not matched to a gene: 0. The CDR3 is 14 residues long. Germline CDR1 LNHDA, CDR2 SQIVND (reference sequence). CDR3 in amino acids: CASSRGGSYNEQFF. CDR3 nucleotides: TGTGCCAGTAGTCGGGGGGGCTCCTACAATGAGCAGTTCTTC.